The present TCR beta chain was sequenced within a study of cytomegalovirus exposure and HLA in healthy donors. Study observations and caveats: It was reported in a later analysis that an Asian-associated ancestry cluster showed fewer N-insertions than the approximately 670-donor mean.

About this clone: Its specificity is not known.

The PCR made use of 60 Vbeta and 13 Jbeta primers. Using immunoSEQ multiplex PCR, the repertoire was profiled, and TCRdb retains in-frame clones only, with some absent. This repertoire includes about 170,000 clones. This sequence originates from a woman aged 55-70 years in good health and CMV-seronegative. Input material: PBMCs.

CDR3 in DNA: TGTGCCATCAGTGAGGCCGGGACTAGCGGGAGGATATACGAGCAGTACTTC. It codes for CAISEAGTSGRIYEQYF. The chain uses TRBV10-3 and TRBJ2-7; TRBD2 matches 15 bases. V was clipped by 2 bases and J by 4 bases; unmatched bases: 6. The CDR3 is made up of 17 amino acids. Germline V gene lookup returns CDR1 ENHRY and CDR2 SYGVKD.